This TCR beta chain is from a study of cytomegalovirus exposure and HLA in healthy donors. Study-level results: It was likely that a cluster of highly shared sequence variants was a sequencing artifact. Common viral pathogens (according to a later analysis) appeared linked to several of the most significant clusters. A previous analysis found most TCR beta V segments productive roughly 87% or roughly 30% of the time. At a 0.05 false discovery rate, a later analysis found 18,000 or so TCR beta sequences to be associated with HLA alleles.

The PCR employed 60 Vbeta primers together with 13 Jbeta primers. Here immunoSEQ multiplex PCR was the method, and the copy in TCRdb shows in-frame clones only, minus some. The sample has 120,000 to 150,000 clones, more than 80% seen once. Details on this clone: Its antigen is still unknown.

Input material: PBMCs. The sequence was obtained from a woman aged 40 to 49 in good health and CMV-seropositive.

In DNA form, the CDR3 reads TGCAGCCACCGAGGGTGGGCAGATACGCAGTATTTT. It specifies CSHRGWADTQYF. The chain recombines TRBV29-1 with TRBJ2-3, with D maybe TRBD2 (5 bases). V was shortened by 8 bases and J by 4 bases, with 13 bases between the two germline ends. The CDR3 runs to 12 residues. Germline V gives CDR1 SQVTM, CDR2 ANQGSEA.